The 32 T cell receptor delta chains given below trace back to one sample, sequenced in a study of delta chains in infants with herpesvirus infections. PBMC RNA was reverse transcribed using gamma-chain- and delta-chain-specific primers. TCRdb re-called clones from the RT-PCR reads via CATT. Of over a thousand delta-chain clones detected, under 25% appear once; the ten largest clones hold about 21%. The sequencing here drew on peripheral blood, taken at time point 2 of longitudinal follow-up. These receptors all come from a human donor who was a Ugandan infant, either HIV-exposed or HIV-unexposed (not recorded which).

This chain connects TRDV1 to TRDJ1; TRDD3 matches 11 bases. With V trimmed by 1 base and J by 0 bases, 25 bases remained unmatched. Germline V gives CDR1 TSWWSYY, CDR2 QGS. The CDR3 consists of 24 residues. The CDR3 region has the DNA TGTGCTCTTGGGGAACATCGGGTCCCATTTGTGGGGGATACGCGAAGGGAGTACACCGATAAACTCATCTTT. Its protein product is CALGEHRVPFVGDTRREYTDKLIF.

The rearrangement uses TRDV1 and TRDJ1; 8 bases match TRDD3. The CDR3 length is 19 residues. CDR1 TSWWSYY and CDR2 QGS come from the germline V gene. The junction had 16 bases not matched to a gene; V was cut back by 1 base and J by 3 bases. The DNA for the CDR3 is TGTGCTCTTGGGGAACCCCGTCCTGGGAGCCTGGGGGAGGCCGATAAACTCATCTTT. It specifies CALGEPRPGSLGEADKLIF.

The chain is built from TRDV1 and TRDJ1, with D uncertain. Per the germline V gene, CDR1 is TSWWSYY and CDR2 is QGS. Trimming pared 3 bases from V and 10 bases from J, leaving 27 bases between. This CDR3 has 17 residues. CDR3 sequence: CALGEGIPPADAPGLIF. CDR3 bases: TGTGCTCTTGGGGAGGGAATTCCCCCCGCCGACGCACCGGGACTCATCTTT.

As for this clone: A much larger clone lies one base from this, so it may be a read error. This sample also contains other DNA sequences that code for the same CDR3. The CDR3 DNA reads as TGTGCTCTTGGGGAATCTACGGGGGGGTGCACCGATAAACTCATCTTT. Translated: CALGESTGGCTDKLIF. The chain uses TRDV1 and TRDJ1, with D possibly TRDD3 on 5 matching bases. The CDR3 has 16 residues. CDR1 TSWWSYY and CDR2 QGS come from the germline V gene. V lost 2 bases to trimming and J lost 1 base, with 14 bases between them.

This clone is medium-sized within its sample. The CDR3 sequence is CALGDIYVDPYTCGGWTDKLIF. In nucleotides, the CDR3 is TGTGCTCTTGGGGACATATATGTTGATCCCTACACTTGTGGGGGGTGGACCGATAAACTCATCTTT. V is TRDV1 and J is TRDJ1; a possible D gene is TRDD3 (6 bases). Germline CDR1 reads TSWWSYY; CDR2 reads QGS. The CDR3 has 22 residues. The V end was cut by 3 bases, the J end by 2 bases, with 34 bases between.

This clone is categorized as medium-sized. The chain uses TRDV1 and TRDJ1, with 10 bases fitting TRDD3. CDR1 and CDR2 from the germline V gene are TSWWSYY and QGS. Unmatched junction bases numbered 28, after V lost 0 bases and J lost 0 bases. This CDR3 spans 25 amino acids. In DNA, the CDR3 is TGTGCTCTTGGGGAACTACGTTTTAGTTCTCTTCCTGGCTCTTACTGGGGGATCGACACCGATAAACTCATCTTT. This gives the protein CALGELRFSSLPGSYWGIDTDKLIF.

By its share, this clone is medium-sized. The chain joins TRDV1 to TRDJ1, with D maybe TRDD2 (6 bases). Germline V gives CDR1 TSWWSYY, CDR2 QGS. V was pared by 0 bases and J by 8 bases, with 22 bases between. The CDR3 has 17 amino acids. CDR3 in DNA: TGTGCTCTTGGGGAACTTAGCTTCTTCCTCCCAACAACCAAACTCATCTTT. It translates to CALGELSFFLPTTKLIF.

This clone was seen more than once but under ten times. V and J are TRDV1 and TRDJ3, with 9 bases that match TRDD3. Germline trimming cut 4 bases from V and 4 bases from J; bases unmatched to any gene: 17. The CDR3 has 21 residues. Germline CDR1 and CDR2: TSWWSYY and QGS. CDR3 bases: TGTGCTCTTGGGGGGATCCCCCGGGGGATACAAGGATGGTGGGACACCCGACAGATGTTTTTC. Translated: CALGGIPRGIQGWWDTRQMFF.

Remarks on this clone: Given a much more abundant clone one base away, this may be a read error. The CDR3 region is CALGGPLLPTATGDPFATDKLIF. As DNA, the CDR3 is TGTGCTCTTGGGGGGCCCCTCCTTCCTACAGCTACGGGGGATCCCTTCGCCACCGATAAACTCATCTTT. The chain links TRDV1 to TRDJ1; 9 bases line up with TRDD2. Losses at the gene ends were 4 bases for V and 1 base for J; bases not matched to a gene: 28. Germline V lookup: CDR1 TSWWSYY, CDR2 QGS. The CDR3 extends over 23 amino acids.

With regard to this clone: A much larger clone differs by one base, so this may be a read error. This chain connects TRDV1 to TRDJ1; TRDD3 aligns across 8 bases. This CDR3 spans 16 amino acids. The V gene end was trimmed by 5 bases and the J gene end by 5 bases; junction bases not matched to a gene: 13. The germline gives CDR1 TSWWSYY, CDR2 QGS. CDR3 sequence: CALGTLRVLGGDKLIF. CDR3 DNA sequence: TGTGCTCTTGGGACCCTACGGGTACTGGGGGGTGATAAACTCATCTTT.

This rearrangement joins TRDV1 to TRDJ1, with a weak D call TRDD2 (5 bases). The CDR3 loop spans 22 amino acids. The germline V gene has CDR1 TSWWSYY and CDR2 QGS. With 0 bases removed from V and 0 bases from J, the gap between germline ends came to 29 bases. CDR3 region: CALGELDLFPRPPWMYTDKLIF. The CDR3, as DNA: TGTGCTCTTGGGGAACTAGATCTCTTCCCTCGGCCTCCCTGGATGTACACCGATAAACTCATCTTT.

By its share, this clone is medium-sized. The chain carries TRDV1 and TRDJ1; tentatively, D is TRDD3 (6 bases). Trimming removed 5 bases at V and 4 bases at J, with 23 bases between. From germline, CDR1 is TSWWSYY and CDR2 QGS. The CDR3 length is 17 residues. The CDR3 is CALGPRGDTPDIDKLIF. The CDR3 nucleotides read TGTGCTCTTGGGCCCCGGGGGGACACCCCAGACATCGATAAACTCATCTTT.

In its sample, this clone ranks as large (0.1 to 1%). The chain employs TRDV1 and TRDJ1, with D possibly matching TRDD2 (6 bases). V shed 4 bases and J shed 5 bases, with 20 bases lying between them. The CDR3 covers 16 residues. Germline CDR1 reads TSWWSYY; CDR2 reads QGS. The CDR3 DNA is TGTGCTCTTGGGGCGAGGCCTTCCCCTAAGGGGGATAAACTCATCTTT. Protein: CALGARPSPKGDKLIF.

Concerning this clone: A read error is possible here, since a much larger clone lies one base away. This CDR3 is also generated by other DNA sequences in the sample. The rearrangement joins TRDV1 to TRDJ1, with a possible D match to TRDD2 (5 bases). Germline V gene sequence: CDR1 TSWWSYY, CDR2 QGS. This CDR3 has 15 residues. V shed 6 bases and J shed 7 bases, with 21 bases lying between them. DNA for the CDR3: TGTGCTCTTGGAGATCCTAGACGCAAACTCGGTAAACTCATCTTT. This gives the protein CALGDPRRKLGKLIF.

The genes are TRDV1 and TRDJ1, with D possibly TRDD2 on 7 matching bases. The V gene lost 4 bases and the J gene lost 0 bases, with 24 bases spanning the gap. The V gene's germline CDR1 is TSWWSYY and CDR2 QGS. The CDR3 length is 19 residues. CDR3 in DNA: TGTGCTCTTGGGGGTTTCCTACTGCGTATGGGGGGGTACACCGATAAACTCATCTTT. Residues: CALGGFLLRMGGYTDKLIF.

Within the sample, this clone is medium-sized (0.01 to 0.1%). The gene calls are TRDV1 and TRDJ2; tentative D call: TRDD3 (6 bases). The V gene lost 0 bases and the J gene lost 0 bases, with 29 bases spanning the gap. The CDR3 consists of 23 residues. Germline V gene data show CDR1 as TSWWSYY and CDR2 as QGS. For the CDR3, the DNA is TGTGCTCTTGGGGAACTGGTTCCTCCTTTAACCTACTGGGATCTACCTTTGACAGCACAACTCTTCTTT. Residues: CALGELVPPLTYWDLPLTAQLFF.

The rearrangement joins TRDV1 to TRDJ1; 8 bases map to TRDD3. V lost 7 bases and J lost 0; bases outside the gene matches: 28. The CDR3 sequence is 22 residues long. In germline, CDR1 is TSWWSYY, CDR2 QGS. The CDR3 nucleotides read TGTGCTCTTGCCCACCCTACTTCCGAGCCAACTGGGGGTTGTCCTCACACCGATAAACTCATCTTT. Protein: CALAHPTSEPTGGCPHTDKLIF.

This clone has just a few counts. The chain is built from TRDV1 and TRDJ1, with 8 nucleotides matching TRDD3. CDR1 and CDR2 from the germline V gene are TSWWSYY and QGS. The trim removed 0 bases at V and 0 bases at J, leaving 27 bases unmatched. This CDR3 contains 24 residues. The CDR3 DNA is TGTGCTCTTGGGGAACTGCCCCGCGGTAAGGGCCATGTACTGGGGGTCGAACACACCGATAAACTCATCTTT. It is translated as CALGELPRGKGHVLGVEHTDKLIF.

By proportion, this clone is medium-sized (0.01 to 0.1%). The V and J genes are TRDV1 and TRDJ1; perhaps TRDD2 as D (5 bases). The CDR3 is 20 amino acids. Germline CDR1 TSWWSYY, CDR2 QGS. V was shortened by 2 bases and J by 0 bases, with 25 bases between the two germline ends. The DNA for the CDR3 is TGTGCTCTTGGGGAATCAGTGGTCTCCTTTCTTCCCTCATACACCGATAAACTCATCTTT. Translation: CALGESVVSFLPSYTDKLIF.

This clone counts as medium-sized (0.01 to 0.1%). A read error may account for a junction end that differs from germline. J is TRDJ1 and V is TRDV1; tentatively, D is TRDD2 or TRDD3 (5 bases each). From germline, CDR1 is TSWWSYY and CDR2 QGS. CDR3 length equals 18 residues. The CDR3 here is CALGERFRYPYSTHKLIF. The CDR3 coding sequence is TGTGCTCTTGGGGAGAGGTTCCGATACCCCTACTCCACCCATAAACTCATCTTT.

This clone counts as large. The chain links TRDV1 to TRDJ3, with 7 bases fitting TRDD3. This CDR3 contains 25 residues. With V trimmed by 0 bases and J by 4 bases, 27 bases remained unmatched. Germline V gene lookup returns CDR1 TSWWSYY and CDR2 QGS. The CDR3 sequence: CALGELPILAYGGSLVSWDTRQMFF. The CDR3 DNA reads TGTGCTCTTGGGGAACTTCCCATCCTCGCCTACGGGGGATCCTTAGTTTCGTGGGACACCCGACAGATGTTTTTC.

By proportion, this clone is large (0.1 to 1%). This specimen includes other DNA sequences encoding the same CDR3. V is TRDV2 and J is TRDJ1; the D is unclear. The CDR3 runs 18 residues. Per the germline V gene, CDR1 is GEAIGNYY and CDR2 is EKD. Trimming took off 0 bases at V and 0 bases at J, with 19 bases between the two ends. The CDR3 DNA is TGTGCCTGTGACACCAGCGGAGGGTCGGGCCCGTACACCGATAAACTCATCTTT. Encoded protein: CACDTSGGSGPYTDKLIF.

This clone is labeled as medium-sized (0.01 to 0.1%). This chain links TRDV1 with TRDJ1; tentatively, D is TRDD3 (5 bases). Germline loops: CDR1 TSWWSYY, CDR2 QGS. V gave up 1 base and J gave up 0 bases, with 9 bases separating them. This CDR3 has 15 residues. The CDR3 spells CALGEPRGDTDKLIF. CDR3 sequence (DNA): TGTGCTCTTGGGGAACCCCGGGGGGACACCGATAAACTCATCTTT.

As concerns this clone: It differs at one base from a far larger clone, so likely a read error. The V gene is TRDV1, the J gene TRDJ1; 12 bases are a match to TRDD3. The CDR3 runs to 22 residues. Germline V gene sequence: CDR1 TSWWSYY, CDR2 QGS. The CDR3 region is CALGELVPTGWGIRTYTNKLIF. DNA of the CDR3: TGTGCTCTTGGGGAACTCGTTCCTACAGGCTGGGGGATACGGACGTACACCAATAAACTCATCTTT.

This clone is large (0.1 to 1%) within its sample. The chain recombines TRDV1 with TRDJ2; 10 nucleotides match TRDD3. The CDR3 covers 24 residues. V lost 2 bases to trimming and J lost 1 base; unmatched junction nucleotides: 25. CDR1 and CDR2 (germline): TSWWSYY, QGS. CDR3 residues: CALGEGTIWGIHSPPLYLTAQLFF. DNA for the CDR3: TGTGCTCTTGGGGAAGGGACGATTTGGGGGATACATTCCCCACCTCTTTATTTGACAGCACAACTCTTCTTT.

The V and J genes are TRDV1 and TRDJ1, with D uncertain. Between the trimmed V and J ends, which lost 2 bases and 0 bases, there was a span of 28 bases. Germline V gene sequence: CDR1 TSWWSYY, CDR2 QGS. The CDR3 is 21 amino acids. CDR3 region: CALGEGSPFPAGRKYTDKLIF. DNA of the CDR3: TGTGCTCTTGGGGAAGGGTCCCCTTTCCCTGCGGGAAGGAAGTACACCGATAAACTCATCTTT.

The CDR3 DNA sequence: TGTGCTCTTGGGGACGATACCCGGGGAGGCTTATACACCGATAAACTCATCTTT. Translating it yields CALGDDTRGGLYTDKLIF. V is TRDV1 and J is TRDJ1; TRDD3 is a possible D gene (5 bases). This CDR3 region has 18 residues. Between the trimmed V and J ends, which lost 3 bases and 0 bases, there was a span of 20 bases. The germline V gene encodes CDR1 TSWWSYY and CDR2 QGS.

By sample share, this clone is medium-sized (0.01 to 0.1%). CDR3 loop: CALGPYPNDKLIF. The CDR3 coding sequence is TGTGCTCTTGGTCCCTACCCAAACGATAAACTCATCTTT. The rearrangement links TRDV1 to TRDJ1; TRDD2 is a possible D gene (5 bases). This CDR3 contains 13 residues. Trimming pared 6 bases from V and 4 bases from J, leaving 12 bases between. Germline values: CDR1 TSWWSYY, CDR2 QGS.

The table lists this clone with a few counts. CDR3 DNA: TGTGCTCTTGGGAGACGGCCTTCCTTGTTTAACGGGGGGATAAACACCGATAAACTCATCTTT. Its protein is CALGRRPSLFNGGINTDKLIF. The chain recombines TRDV1 with TRDJ1, with a weak D call TRDD3 (8 bases). Per the germline V gene, CDR1 is TSWWSYY and CDR2 is QGS. Trimming stripped 5 bases from V and 0 bases from J, with 31 bases between. The CDR3 sequence is 21 residues long.

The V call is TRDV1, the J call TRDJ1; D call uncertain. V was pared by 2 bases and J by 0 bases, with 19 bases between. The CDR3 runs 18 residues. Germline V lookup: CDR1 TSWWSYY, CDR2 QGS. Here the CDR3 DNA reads TGTGCTCTTGGGGAATGTTTATCCCCTGGTGGGTACACCGATAAACTCATCTTT. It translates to CALGECLSPGGYTDKLIF.

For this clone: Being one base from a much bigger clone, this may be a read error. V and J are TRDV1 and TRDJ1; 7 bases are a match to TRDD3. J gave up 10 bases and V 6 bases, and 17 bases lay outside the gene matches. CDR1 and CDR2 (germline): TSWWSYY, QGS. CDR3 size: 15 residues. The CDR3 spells CALGPPYAGDCSLIF. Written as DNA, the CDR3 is TGTGCTCTTGGCCCCCCTTACGCGGGGGATTGTTCACTCATCTTT.

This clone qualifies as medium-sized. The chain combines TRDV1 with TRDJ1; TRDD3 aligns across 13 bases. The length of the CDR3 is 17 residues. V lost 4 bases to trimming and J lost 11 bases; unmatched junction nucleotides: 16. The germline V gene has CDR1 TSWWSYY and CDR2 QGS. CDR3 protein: CALGAPHLVLGDTRLIF. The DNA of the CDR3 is TGTGCTCTTGGGGCCCCACACCTAGTACTGGGGGATACGCGGCTCATCTTT.